The next 32 T cell receptor beta chains were all read from a single sample in a study of beta chain features in type 1 diabetes. Since all of the isolated RNA was reverse transcribed, expressed TCRB transcripts were what got sequenced. The protocol was immunoSEQ multiplex PCR, while the TCRdb copy is restricted to in-frame clones and leaves out a portion. Among 850,000 to 900,000 clones, roughly 15% were seen once, and the ten largest hold 0.023%. Sequenced material: naive CD4+ T cells from blood. The receptor set was obtained from a woman younger than 30 in good health.

The rearrangement links TRBV11-1 to TRBJ2-2, with 9 nucleotides matching TRBD1. The CDR3 loop spans 15 amino acids. The V segment lost 5 bases and the J segment 5 bases; nucleotides outside the gene matches: 6. Per the germline V gene, CDR1 is SGHAT and CDR2 is FQDESV (reference sequence). The CDR3 bases are TGTGCCAGCAGCAGCTGGGACAGGGAGACCGGGGAGCTGTTTTTT. Translation gives CASSSWDRETGELFF. The entire variable domain, with the rest obtained from reference TRBV11-1 and TRBJ2-2, is as follows: EAEVAQSPRYKITEKSQAVAFWCDPISGHATLYWYRQILGQGPELLVQFQDESVVDDSQLPKDRFSAERLKGVDSTLKIQPAELGDSAMYLCASSSWDRETGELFFGEGSRLTVL.

This clone appeared a few times. The chain combines TRBV9 with TRBJ2-4; D is perhaps TRBD2 (5 bases). Germline values: CDR1 SGDLS, CDR2 YYNGEE. V was trimmed by 5 bases and J by 5 bases, leaving 17 bases between them. There are 15 residues in the CDR3. The CDR3 nucleotides read TGTGCCAGCAGTAAAATCGGAGGTGGGCAAAACATTCAGTACTTC. Protein sequence: CASSKIGGGQNIQYF.

The genes are TRBV7-3 and TRBJ2-2; no firm D call. V was shortened by 5 bases and J by 2 bases, with 15 bases between the two germline ends. The CDR3 has 16 amino acids. Germline loops: CDR1 SGHTA, CDR2 FQGTGA. In DNA form, the CDR3 reads TGTGCCAGCAGCCCCTTCTCCTTTCTAAACACCGGGGAGCTGTTTTTT. Translating it yields CASSPFSFLNTGELFF. The variable domain in full, completed from reference TRBV7-3 and TRBJ2-2, reads GAGVSQTPSNKVTEKGKYVELRCDPISGHTALYWYRQSLGQGPEFLIYFQGTGAADDSGLPNDRFFAVRPEGSVSTLKIQRTERGDSAVYLCASSPFSFLNTGELFFGEGSRLTVL.

The chain links TRBV5-4 to TRBJ2-1; D may be TRBD1 (5 bases). Germline-derived CDR1 and CDR2 are SGHNT and YYREEE (reference sequence). The CDR3 totals 15 residues. Trimming pared 4 bases from V and 5 bases from J, leaving 16 bases between. CDR3 nucleotides: TGTGCCAGCAGCCACATGGGGCGAACAAACAATGAGCAGTTCTTC. Amino acid sequence: CASSHMGRTNNEQFF.

This clone was observed a few times. The CDR3 DNA reads TGTGCCAGCAGCCTGCATCGGGGGCTCTACGAGCAGTACTTC. Its protein product is CASSLHRGLYEQYF. This sequence joins TRBV7-2 and TRBJ2-7, with D possibly called TRBD1 or TRBD2 (6 bases each). V was shortened by 5 bases and J by 3 bases, with 14 bases between the two germline ends. Germline CDR1 SGHTA, CDR2 FQGNSA. The CDR3 has 14 residues.

The sample holds a few counts of this clone. The chain carries TRBV6-1 and TRBJ1-2, with D possibly being TRBD1 (5 bases). Trimming stripped 0 bases from V and 8 bases from J, with 13 bases between. The CDR3 runs 14 residues. Germline values: CDR1 MNHNS, CDR2 SASEGT. The CDR3 protein is CASSEALGGAGYTF. CDR3 bases: TGTGCCAGCAGTGAAGCGCTAGGAGGGGCCGGCTACACCTTC.

This clone was detected only once. This sequence joins TRBV5-1 and TRBJ2-5; 9 bases fit TRBD2. Germline V CDR1 and CDR2: SGHRS, YFSETQ. V gave up 1 base and J gave up 1 base; unmatched junction bases: 5. The CDR3 covers 16 residues. Written as DNA, the CDR3 is TGCGCCAGCAGCTTGAATCCTAGCGGGGTCCAAGAGACCCAGTACTTC. Its translation is CASSLNPSGVQETQYF.

There are a few counts of this clone. This chain joins TRBV15 and TRBJ2-2; tentatively, D is TRBD1 (7 bases). V gave up 5 bases and J gave up 4 bases, with 14 bases separating them. In germline, CDR1 is LNHNV, CDR2 YYDKDF (reference sequence). The length of the CDR3 is 15 residues. Written as DNA, the CDR3 is TGTGCCACCAGCTTGGGGCAGGGGGGCACCGGGGAGCTGTTTTTT. This encodes CATSLGQGGTGELFF.

This chain connects TRBV6-5 to TRBJ2-2; 10 bases are shared with TRBD2. The CDR3 loop spans 15 amino acids. Germline V CDR1 and CDR2: MNHEY, SVGAGI. The junction had 6 bases not matched to a gene; V was cut back by 6 bases and J by 5 bases. CDR3 region: CASSHSGRATGELFF. The CDR3 coding sequence is TGTGCCAGCAGCCACAGCGGGAGGGCTACCGGGGAGCTGTTTTTT.

This clone was observed a handful of times. J is TRBJ1-1 and V is TRBV4-1; D not resolved. The CDR3 covers 14 residues. V dropped 5 bases and J dropped 0 bases, with 10 bases sitting between them. The germline V gene encodes CDR1 MGHRA and CDR2 YSYEKL. The CDR3: CASSSQLMNTEAFF. Written as DNA, the CDR3 is TGCGCCAGCAGCTCTCAGCTCATGAACACTGAAGCTTTCTTT.

This clone was counted only a few times. CDR3 amino acids: CASSVVGDADTQYF. In DNA, the CDR3 is TGTGCCAGCAGCGTAGTGGGAGACGCAGATACGCAGTATTTT. The chain couples TRBV9 to TRBJ2-3; D perhaps matches TRBD2 (5 bases). This CDR3 has 14 amino acids. V gave up 0 bases and J gave up 4 bases, with 9 bases separating them. Germline CDR1 SGDLS, CDR2 YYNGEE.

This rearrangement joins TRBV18 to TRBJ2-1; TRBD1 aligns across 11 bases. Looked up from germline, CDR1 is KGHSH and CDR2 is LQKENI. V shed 6 bases, J shed 5 bases, and the junction held 6 bases outside the gene matches. The CDR3 has 15 residues. CDR3 protein: CASSQGQGADNEQFF. The CDR3, as DNA: TGTGCCAGCTCTCAAGGACAGGGGGCTGACAATGAGCAGTTCTTC.

This clone has more than one count but fewer than ten. The V and J genes are TRBV7-9 and TRBJ2-3; D gene unclear. Trimming left V 5 bases short and J 6 bases short, with 3 bases between. This CDR3 region has 10 residues. From germline, CDR1 is SEHNR and CDR2 FQNEAQ (reference sequence). For the CDR3, the DNA is TGTGCCAGCAGCGGGGATACGCAGTATTTT. Protein: CASSGDTQYF.

The rearrangement uses TRBV10-2 and TRBJ2-6, with unresolved D. V gave up 8 bases and J gave up 0 bases, with 5 bases separating them. This CDR3 has 13 amino acids. Germline V gene lookup returns CDR1 WSHSY and CDR2 SAAADI. DNA of the CDR3: TGCGCCAGCTGCCCCTCTGGGGCCAACGTCCTGACTTTC. Protein sequence: CASCPSGANVLTF.

This rearrangement joins TRBV11-1 to TRBJ2-7; D may be TRBD1 (6 bases). The CDR3 loop spans 15 amino acids. Trimming pared 3 bases from V and 1 base from J, leaving 13 bases between. Germline loops: CDR1 SGHAT, CDR2 FQDESV (reference sequence). This chain's CDR3 is CASSFGQPGSYEQYF. CDR3 nucleotides: TGTGCCAGCAGCTTTGGACAGCCTGGATCCTACGAGCAGTACTTC.

The chain has TRBV10-3 and TRBJ2-7; D gene ambiguous. Between the trimmed V and J ends, which lost 0 bases and 6 bases, there was a span of 15 bases. The germline CDR1 and CDR2 sequences are ENHRY and SYGVKD. The CDR3 is 15 residues long. The DNA of the CDR3 is TGTGCCATCAGTGAGTCGAAGGCCAGGTTCTTCGAGCAGTACTTC. It yields the protein CAISESKARFFEQYF.

The rearrangement links TRBV28 to TRBJ2-7; D is possibly TRBD1 or TRBD2 (5 bases each). Germline CDR1 is MDHEN and CDR2 is SYDVKM. Trimming took 8 bases from V and 0 from J, leaving 23 bases between them. The CDR3 has 17 amino acids. CDR3 amino acids: CASGGPTGRSISYEQYF. The CDR3 DNA reads as TGTGCCAGCGGGGGTCCGACGGGCAGGTCGATCTCCTACGAGCAGTACTTC.

Only a few counts were recorded for this clone. The chain uses TRBV5-1 and TRBJ2-7; 10 nucleotides line up with TRBD2. Looked up from germline, CDR1 is SGHRS and CDR2 is YFSETQ. This CDR3 contains 14 residues. V lost 4 bases to trimming and J lost 4 bases; unmatched junction nucleotides: 5. The CDR3 here is CASSRNSGRYEQYF. The CDR3 DNA follows: TGCGCCAGCAGCCGGAATAGCGGGAGGTACGAGCAGTACTTC.

This clone has just a few counts. Other DNA sequences in the same sample also yield this CDR3. The gene calls are TRBV20-1 and TRBJ2-7; D might be TRBD1 (6 bases). V lost 3 bases and J 4 bases, leaving 7 bases between the germline ends. This CDR3 comprises 11 residues. Germline lookup yields CDR1 DFQATT and CDR2 SNEGSKA (reference sequence). The CDR3 loop is CSASDRYEQYF. In DNA form, the CDR3 reads TGCAGTGCTAGCGACAGGTACGAGCAGTACTTC.

The chain has TRBV27 and TRBJ2-5; TRBD1 agrees at 8 bases. The CDR3 extends over 14 amino acids. Germline V CDR1 and CDR2: MNHEY, SMNVEV (reference sequence). The V segment lost 5 bases and the J segment 2 bases; nucleotides outside the gene matches: 4. CDR3 in amino acids: CASSRTGGQETQYF. The CDR3 DNA follows: TGTGCCAGCAGTCGTACAGGGGGTCAAGAGACCCAGTACTTC.

Only a few counts were recorded for this clone. The J gene is TRBJ2-1, the V gene TRBV5-1; 10 bases map to TRBD2. Per the germline V gene, CDR1 is SGHRS and CDR2 is YFSETQ. The junction had 8 bases not matched to a gene; V was cut back by 4 bases and J by 10 bases. The CDR3 is 14 amino acids. The CDR3 DNA is TGCGCCAGCAGCACAACTAGCGGGAAGGGGGAGCAGTTCTTC. This gives the protein CASSTTSGKGEQFF.

V is TRBV2 and J is TRBJ1-5; 7 bases fit TRBD1. The CDR3 totals 15 residues. V was pared by 6 bases and J by 3 bases, with 8 bases of the junction left unmatched. Germline V lookup: CDR1 SNHLY, CDR2 FYNNEI. CDR3 nucleotide sequence: TGTGCCAGCAGCGTCGGACAGGAGTTCAATCAGCCCCAGCATTTT. Amino acid sequence: CASSVGQEFNQPQHF.

The CDR3 DNA reads as TGTGCCAGCAGCGAGTGGACAGGGAATCAGCCCCAGCATTTT. This codes for CASSEWTGNQPQHF. V is TRBV2 and J is TRBJ1-5; TRBD1 matches at 8 bases. The CDR3 has 14 amino acids. Germline V gene lookup returns CDR1 SNHLY and CDR2 FYNNEI. V lost 6 bases, J lost 4 bases, and 5 bases stayed unmatched.

The V gene is TRBV6-6, the J gene TRBJ2-3; D not certain. Germline lookup yields CDR1 MNHNY and CDR2 SVGAGI (reference sequence). V dropped 7 bases and J dropped 4 bases, with 12 bases sitting between them. The CDR3 covers 13 residues. CDR3 coding DNA: TGTGCCAGCACCCCAACGGGTTCAGATACGCAGTATTTT. Translation: CASTPTGSDTQYF.

V usage is TRBV2 and J usage is TRBJ2-2; D not certain. The CDR3 has 13 residues. The germline V gene encodes CDR1 SNHLY and CDR2 FYNNEI. Trimming stripped 4 bases from V and 1 base from J, with 4 bases between. The CDR3 loop reads CASSAENTGELFF. The CDR3 coding sequence is TGTGCCAGCAGTGCAGAGAACACCGGGGAGCTGTTTTTT.

This chain uses TRBV18 with TRBJ2-5; D unclear. Trimming took off 2 bases at V and 1 base at J, with 14 bases between the two ends. The germline gives CDR1 KGHSH, CDR2 LQKENI. The CDR3 sequence is 16 residues long. As DNA, the CDR3 is TGTGCCAGCTCACCAATCCGTAACATAGGCCAAGAGACCCAGTACTTC. It specifies CASSPIRNIGQETQYF.

V gene TRBV29-1 combines with J gene TRBJ1-2, with a possible D match to TRBD1 (6 bases). Germline V gene data show CDR1 as SQVTM and CDR2 as ANQGSEA. V was cut by 4 bases and J by 6 bases, with 15 bases left in between. The length of the CDR3 is 13 residues. This chain's CDR3 is CSVALTGKDGYTF. Written as DNA, the CDR3 is TGCAGCGTTGCCTTGACAGGAAAGGATGGCTACACCTTC.

This clone was counted between two and nine times. This sequence joins TRBV11-3 and TRBJ2-3; 8 positions agree with TRBD2. Germline assignment: CDR1 SGHNT and CDR2 YENEEA. The CDR3 loop spans 16 amino acids. V lost 5 bases, J lost 1 base, and 8 bases stayed unmatched. The CDR3 sequence is CASSPTGLARTDTQYF. CDR3 sequence (DNA): TGTGCCAGCAGCCCTACAGGACTAGCCCGCACAGATACGCAGTATTTT.

This clone appeared a few times. V is TRBV7-2 and J is TRBJ2-7, with TRBD1 matching over 9 bases. CDR1 SGHTA and CDR2 FQGNSA come from the germline V gene. V shed 1 base and J 6 bases; nucleotides not matched to a gene: 4. CDR3 length equals 14 residues. The CDR3 loop is CASSLEGTGREQYF. CDR3 DNA: TGTGCCAGCAGCTTAGAGGGGACAGGGCGCGAGCAGTACTTC. Full variable domain (rest looked up from reference TRBV7-2 and TRBJ2-7): GAGVSQSPSNKVTEKGKDVELRCDPISGHTALYWYRQSLGQGLEFLIYFQGNSAPDKSGLPSDRFSAERTGGSVSTLTIQRTQQEDSAVYLCASSLEGTGREQYFGPGTRLTVT.

This rearrangement joins TRBV7-2 to TRBJ2-3, with a tentative D call TRBD1 (5 bases). Trimming pared 0 bases from V and 6 bases from J, leaving 13 bases between. Per the germline V gene, CDR1 is SGHTA and CDR2 is FQGNSA. There are 15 residues in the CDR3. The CDR3 DNA reads TGTGCCAGCAGCTTAGCGGGGCGTGAGGCCGATACGCAGTATTTT. Translation: CASSLAGREADTQYF. Combining the CDR3 with reference TRBV7-2 and TRBJ2-3 gives the whole variable domain GAGVSQSPSNKVTEKGKDVELRCDPISGHTALYWYRQSLGQGLEFLIYFQGNSAPDKSGLPSDRFSAERTGGSVSTLTIQRTQQEDSAVYLCASSLAGREADTQYFGPGTRLTVL.

This clone was picked up a small number of times. The genes are TRBV27 and TRBJ1-1, with a weak D call TRBD1 (6 bases). Germline values: CDR1 MNHEY, CDR2 SMNVEV (reference sequence). With 6 bases removed from V and 5 bases from J, the gap between germline ends came to 13 bases. There are 13 residues in the CDR3. CDR3 bases: TGTGCCAGCAGATCCACAGGGAATACTGAAGCTTTCTTT. Translating it yields CASRSTGNTEAFF.

This chain links TRBV18 with TRBJ1-2; D unresolved. V was cut by 0 bases and J by 3 bases, with 8 bases left in between. This CDR3 comprises 14 residues. From germline, CDR1 is KGHSH and CDR2 LQKENI. CDR3 residues: CASSPPGPYYGYTF. DNA for the CDR3: TGTGCCAGCTCACCACCAGGCCCGTACTATGGCTACACCTTC.